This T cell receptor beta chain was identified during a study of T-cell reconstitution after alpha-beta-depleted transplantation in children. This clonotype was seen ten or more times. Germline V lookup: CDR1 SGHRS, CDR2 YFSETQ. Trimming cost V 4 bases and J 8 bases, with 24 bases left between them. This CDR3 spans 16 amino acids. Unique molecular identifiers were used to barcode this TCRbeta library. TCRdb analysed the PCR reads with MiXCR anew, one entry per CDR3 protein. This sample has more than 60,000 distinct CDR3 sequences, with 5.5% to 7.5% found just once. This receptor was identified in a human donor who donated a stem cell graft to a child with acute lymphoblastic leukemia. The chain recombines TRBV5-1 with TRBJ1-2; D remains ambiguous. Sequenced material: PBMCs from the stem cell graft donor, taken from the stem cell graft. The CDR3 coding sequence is TGCGCCAGCAGCGGAGCAGGCCCCTCCCTAATTGGGGGCTACACCTTC. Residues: CASSGAGPSLIGGYTF.